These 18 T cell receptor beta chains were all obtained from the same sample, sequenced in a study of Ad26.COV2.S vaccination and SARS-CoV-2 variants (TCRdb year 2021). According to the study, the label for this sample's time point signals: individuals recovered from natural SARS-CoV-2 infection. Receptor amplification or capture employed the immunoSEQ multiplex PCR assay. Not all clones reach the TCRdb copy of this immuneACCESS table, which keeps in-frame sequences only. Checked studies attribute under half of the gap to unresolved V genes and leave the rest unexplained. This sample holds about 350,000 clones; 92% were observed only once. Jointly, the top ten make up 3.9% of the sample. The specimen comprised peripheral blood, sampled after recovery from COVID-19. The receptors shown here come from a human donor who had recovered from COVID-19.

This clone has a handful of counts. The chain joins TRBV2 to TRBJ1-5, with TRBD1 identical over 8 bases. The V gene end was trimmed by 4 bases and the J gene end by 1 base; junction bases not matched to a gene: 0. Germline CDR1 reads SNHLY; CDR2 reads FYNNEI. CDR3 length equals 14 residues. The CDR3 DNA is TGTGCCAGCAGTGCAGGGGGCAGCAATCAGCCCCAGCATTTT. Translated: CASSAGGSNQPQHF.

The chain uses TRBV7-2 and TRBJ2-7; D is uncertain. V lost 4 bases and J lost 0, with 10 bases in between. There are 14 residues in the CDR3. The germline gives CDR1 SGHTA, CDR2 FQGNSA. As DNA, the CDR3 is TGTGCCAGCAGCTCGGGCCGCAGCTCCTACGAGCAGTACTTC. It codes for CASSSGRSSYEQYF.

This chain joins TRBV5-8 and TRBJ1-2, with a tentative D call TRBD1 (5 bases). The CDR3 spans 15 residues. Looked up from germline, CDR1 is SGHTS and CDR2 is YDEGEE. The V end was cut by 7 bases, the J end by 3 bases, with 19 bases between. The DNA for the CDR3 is TGTGCCAGCTCCCCGGGGACGACCGCCTACTATGGCTACACCTTC. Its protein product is CASSPGTTAYYGYTF.

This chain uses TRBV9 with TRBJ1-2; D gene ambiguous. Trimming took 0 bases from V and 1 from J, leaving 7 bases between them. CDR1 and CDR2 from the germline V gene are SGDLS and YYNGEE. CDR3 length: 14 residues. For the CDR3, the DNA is TGTGCCAGCAGCGTAGAGGGAGGTAACTATGGCTACACCTTC. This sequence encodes CASSVEGGNYGYTF.

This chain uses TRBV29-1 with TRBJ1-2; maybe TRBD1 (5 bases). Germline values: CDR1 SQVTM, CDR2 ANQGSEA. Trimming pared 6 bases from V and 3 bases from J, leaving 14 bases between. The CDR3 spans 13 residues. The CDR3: CSVFGGEYYGYTF. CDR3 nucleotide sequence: TGCAGCGTGTTCGGGGGGGAGTACTATGGCTACACCTTC.

CDR3 protein: CASRPGQINEKLFF. In DNA, the CDR3 is TGTGCCAGCAGGCCGGGACAAATAAATGAAAAACTGTTTTTT. The chain has TRBV6-5 and TRBJ1-4, with a tentative D call TRBD1 (6 bases). The germline V and J ends were trimmed by 6 bases and 5 bases, with 13 bases remaining between them. The germline V gene has CDR1 MNHEY and CDR2 SVGAGI. The CDR3 contains 14 residues.

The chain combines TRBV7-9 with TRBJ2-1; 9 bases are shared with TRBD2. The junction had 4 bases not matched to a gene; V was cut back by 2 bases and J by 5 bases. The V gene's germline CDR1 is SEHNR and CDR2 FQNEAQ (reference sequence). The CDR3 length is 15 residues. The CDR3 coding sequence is TGTGCCAGCAGCTTACCCAGCGGGGGGAACAATGAGCAGTTCTTC. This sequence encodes CASSLPSGGNNEQFF.

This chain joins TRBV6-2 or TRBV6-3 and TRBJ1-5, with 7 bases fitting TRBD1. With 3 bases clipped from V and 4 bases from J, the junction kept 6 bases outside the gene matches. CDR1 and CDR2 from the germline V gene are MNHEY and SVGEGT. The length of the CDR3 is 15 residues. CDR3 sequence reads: CASSYRQGANQPQHF. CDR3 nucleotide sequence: TGTGCCAGCAGTTATCGACAGGGTGCGAATCAGCCCCAGCATTTT.

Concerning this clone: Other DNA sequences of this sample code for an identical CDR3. The CDR3 spells CASSAQGSNQPQHF. CDR3 nucleotides: TGTGCCAGCAGCGCACAGGGAAGCAATCAGCCCCAGCATTTT. The rearrangement uses TRBV9 and TRBJ1-5, with a weak D call TRBD1 (6 bases). This CDR3 region has 14 residues. Looked up from germline, CDR1 is SGDLS and CDR2 is YYNGEE. V lost 3 bases and J 1 base, leaving 8 bases between the germline ends.

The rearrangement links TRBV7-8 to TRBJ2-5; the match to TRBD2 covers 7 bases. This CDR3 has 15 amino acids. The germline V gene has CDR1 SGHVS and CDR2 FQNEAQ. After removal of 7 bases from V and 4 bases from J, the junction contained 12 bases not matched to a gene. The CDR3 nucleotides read TGTGCCAGCAAGGTAGCCCCGGGGAGGGGAGAGACCCAGTACTTC. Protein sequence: CASKVAPGRGETQYF.

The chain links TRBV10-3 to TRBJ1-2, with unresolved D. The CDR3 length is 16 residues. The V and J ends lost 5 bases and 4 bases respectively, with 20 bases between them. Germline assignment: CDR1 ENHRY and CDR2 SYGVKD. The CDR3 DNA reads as TGTGCCATCAGTCCTACCGCCCTTCCAGGAGCCTATGGCTACACCTTC. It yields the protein CAISPTALPGAYGYTF.

The DNA of the CDR3 is TGTGCCAGCAGTTTCTATCAACAGGGCTACGAGCAGTACTTC. Its protein product is CASSFYQQGYEQYF. The chain employs TRBV27 and TRBJ2-7; D is possibly TRBD1 (6 bases). V lost 3 bases to trimming and J lost 3 bases, with 12 bases between them. The germline V gene has CDR1 MNHEY and CDR2 SMNVEV (reference sequence). This CDR3 has 14 residues.

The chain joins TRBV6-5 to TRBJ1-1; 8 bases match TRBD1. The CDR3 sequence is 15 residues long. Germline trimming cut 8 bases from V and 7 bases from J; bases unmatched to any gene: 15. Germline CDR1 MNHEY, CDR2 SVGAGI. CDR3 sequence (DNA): TGTGCCAGCGGTCCCCCTGCGGGGACAGGATATGAAGCTTTCTTT. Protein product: CASGPPAGTGYEAFF.

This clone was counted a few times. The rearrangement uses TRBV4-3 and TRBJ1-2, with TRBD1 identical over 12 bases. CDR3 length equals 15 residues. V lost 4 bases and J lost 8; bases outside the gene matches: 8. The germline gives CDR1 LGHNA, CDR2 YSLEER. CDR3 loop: CASSPHHGTGGGYTF. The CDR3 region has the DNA TGCGCCAGCAGCCCCCACCACGGGACAGGGGGCGGCTACACCTTC.

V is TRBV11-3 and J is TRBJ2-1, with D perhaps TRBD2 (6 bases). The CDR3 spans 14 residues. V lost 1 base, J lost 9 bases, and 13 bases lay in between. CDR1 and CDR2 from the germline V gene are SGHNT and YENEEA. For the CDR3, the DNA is TGTGCCAGCAGCTTAGTACTCGGGGGAGGTGAGCAGTTCTTC. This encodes CASSLVLGGGEQFF.

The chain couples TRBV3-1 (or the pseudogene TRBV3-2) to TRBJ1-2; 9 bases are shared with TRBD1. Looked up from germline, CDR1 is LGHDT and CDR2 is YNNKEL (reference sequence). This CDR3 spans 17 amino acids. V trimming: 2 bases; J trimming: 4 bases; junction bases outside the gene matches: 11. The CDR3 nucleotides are TGTGCCAGCAGCCAACCCCTAGGGCGGGACAGGGTCTATGGCTACACCTTC. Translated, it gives CASSQPLGRDRVYGYTF.

This CDR3 reads CASSERGTSYEQYF. The DNA of the CDR3 is TGTGCCAGTAGTGAACGGGGAACTTCCTACGAGCAGTACTTC. The chain is built from TRBV19 and TRBJ2-7; the D gene is possibly TRBD2 (5 bases). Looked up from germline, CDR1 is LNHDA and CDR2 is SQIVND (reference sequence). This CDR3 comprises 14 residues. The V gene lost 5 bases and the J gene lost 1 base, with 12 bases spanning the gap.

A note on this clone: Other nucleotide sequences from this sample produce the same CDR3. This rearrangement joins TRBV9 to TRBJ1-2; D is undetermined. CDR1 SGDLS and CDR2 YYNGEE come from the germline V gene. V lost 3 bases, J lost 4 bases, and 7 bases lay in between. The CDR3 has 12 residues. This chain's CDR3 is CASSEGGYGYTF. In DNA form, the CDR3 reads TGTGCCAGCAGCGAGGGAGGCTATGGCTACACCTTC.